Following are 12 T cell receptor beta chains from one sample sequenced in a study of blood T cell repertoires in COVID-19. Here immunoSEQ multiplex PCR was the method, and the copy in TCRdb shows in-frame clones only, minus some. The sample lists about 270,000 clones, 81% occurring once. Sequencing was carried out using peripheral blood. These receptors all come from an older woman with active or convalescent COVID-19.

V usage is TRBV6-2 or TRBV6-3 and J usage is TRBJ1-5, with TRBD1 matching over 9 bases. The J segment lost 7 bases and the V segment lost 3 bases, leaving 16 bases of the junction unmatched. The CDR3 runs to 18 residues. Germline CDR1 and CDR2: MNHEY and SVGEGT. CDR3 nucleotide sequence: TGTGCCAGCAGTTATTCGTCTCGGACAGGGGACGTGGGGCAGCCCCAGCATTTT. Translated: CASSYSSRTGDVGQPQHF.

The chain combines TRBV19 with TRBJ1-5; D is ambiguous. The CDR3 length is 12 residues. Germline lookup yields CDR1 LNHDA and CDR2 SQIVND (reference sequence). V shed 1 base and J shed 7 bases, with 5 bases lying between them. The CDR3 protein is CASSIVRQPQHF. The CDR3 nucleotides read TGTGCCAGTAGTATAGTGAGGCAGCCCCAGCATTTT.

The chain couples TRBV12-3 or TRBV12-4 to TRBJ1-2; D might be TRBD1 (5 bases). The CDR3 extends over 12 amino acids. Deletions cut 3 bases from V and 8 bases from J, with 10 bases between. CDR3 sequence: CASSFRAHGYTF. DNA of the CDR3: TGTGCCAGCAGTTTCAGGGCACACGGCTACACCTTC.

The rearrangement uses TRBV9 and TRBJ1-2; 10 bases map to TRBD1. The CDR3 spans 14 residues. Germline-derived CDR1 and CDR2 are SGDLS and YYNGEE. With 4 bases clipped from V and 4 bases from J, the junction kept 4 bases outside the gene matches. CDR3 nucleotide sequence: TGTGCCAGCAGCCCGACAGGGGGCCTCTATGGCTACACCTTC. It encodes CASSPTGGLYGYTF.

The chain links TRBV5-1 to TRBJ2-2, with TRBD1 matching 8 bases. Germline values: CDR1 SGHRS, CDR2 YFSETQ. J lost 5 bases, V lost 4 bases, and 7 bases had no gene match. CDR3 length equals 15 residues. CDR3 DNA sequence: TGCGCCAGCAGCCCTGGACAGGGACATACCGGGGAGCTGTTTTTT. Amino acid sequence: CASSPGQGHTGELFF.

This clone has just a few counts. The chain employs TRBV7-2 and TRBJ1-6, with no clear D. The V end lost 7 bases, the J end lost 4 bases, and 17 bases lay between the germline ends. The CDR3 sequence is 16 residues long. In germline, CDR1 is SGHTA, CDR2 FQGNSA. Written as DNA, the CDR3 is TGTGCCAGCAACCCAGAGTTACAGCATTATAATTCACCCCTCCACTTT. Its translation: CASNPELQHYNSPLHF.

As DNA, the CDR3 is TGTGCCAGCAGCTTACGGGATAATTCCTACGAGCAGTACTTC. It codes for CASSLRDNSYEQYF. The chain joins TRBV11-1 to TRBJ2-7; D possibly corresponds to TRBD2 (5 bases). The germline V gene has CDR1 SGHAT and CDR2 FQDESV (reference sequence). CDR3 length: 14 amino acids. The V and J ends lost 2 bases and 1 base respectively, with 9 bases between them.

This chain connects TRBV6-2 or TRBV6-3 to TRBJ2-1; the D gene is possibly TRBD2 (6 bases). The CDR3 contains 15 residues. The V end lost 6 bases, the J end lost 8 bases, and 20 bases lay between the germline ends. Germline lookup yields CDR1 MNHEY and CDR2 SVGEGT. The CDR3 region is CASSSGTRRLYEQFF. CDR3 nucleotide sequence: TGTGCCAGCAGCTCCGGGACTCGGAGGCTATATGAGCAGTTCTTC.

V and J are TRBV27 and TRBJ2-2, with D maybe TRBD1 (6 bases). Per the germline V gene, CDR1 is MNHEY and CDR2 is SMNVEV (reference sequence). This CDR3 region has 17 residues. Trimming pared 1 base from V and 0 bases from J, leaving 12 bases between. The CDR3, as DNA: TGTGCCAGCAGTTTATTGGGCAGGGGCACGAACACCGGGGAGCTGTTTTTT. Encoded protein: CASSLLGRGTNTGELFF.

In DNA, the CDR3 is TGTGCCAGCAGTTACGAGGGCAGGGGGATACACCAGCCCCAGCATTTT. Protein: CASSYEGRGIHQPQHF. The chain employs TRBV6-2 or TRBV6-3 and TRBJ1-5; 7 bases are a match to TRBD1. The CDR3 sequence is 16 residues long. Unmatched junction bases numbered 11, after V lost 2 bases and J lost 7 bases. CDR1 and CDR2 (germline): MNHEY, SVGEGT.

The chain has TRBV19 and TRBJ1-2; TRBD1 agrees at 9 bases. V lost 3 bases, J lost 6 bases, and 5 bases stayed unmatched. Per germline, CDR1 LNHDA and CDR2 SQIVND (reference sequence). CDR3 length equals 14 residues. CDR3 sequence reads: CASSIVGTGNGYTF. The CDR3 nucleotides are TGTGCCAGTAGTATTGTCGGGACAGGGAATGGCTACACCTTC.

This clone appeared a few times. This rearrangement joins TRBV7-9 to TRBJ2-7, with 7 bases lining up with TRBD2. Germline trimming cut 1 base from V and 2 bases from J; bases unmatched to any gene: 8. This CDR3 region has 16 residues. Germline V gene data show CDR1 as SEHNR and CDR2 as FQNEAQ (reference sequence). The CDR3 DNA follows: TGTGCCAGCAGCTTAGGGGGAGGGAGGGTGACCTACGAGCAGTACTTC. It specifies CASSLGGGRVTYEQYF.